Here is one T cell receptor (beta chain) with its context. No antigen is known for it. V shed 6 bases and J shed 4 bases, with 10 bases lying between them. The germline V gene has CDR1 DFQATT and CDR2 SNEGSKA (reference sequence). The CDR3 extends over 11 amino acids. TCRdb keeps only in-frame clones here, not all; method: immunoSEQ multiplex PCR. The data show about 63,000 clones, over 75% seen once. The sample belongs to a study of OX40 agonist ivuxolimab in advanced cancers. Study summary: Subjects had a mean age of around 63 years, with a range of about 23 to 79; less than 90% were male.

Whole-study findings and limits: Normalized expansion of T-cell clones was also low for some nonresponders. The antigen specificity of the peripheral T cells (those that were expanded) was not determined. On average, a greater number of expanded clones characterised CD8+ T cells relative to CD4+.

Source: CD4+ or CD8+ T cells sorted from blood, taken in a trial of the OX40 agonist ivuxolimab. The J gene is TRBJ2-7, the V gene TRBV20-1; D is ambiguous. The TCR sequence derives from an adult with an advanced solid tumor such as melanoma, head and neck, liver or kidney cancer. The CDR3: CSAPGHYEQYF. The CDR3 region has the DNA TGCAGTGCCCCAGGCCATTACGAGCAGTACTTC.